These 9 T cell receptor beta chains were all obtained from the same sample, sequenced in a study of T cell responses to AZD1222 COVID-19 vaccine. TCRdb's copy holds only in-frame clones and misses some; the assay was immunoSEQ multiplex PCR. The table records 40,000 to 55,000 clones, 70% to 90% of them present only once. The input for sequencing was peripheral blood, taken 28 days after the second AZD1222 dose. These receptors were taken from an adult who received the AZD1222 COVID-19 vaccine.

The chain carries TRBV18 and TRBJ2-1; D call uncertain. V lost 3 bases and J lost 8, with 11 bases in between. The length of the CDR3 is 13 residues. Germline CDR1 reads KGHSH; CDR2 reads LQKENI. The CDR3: CASSPGIGDEQFF. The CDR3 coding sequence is TGTGCCAGCTCACCGGGTATAGGCGATGAGCAGTTCTTC.

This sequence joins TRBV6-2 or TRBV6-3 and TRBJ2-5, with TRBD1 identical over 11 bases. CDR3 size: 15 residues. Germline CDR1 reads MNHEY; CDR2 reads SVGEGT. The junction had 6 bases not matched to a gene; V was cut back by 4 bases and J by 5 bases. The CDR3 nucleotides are TGTGCCAGCAGTTTGGGACAGGGGGACAGCGAGACCCAGTACTTC. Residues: CASSLGQGDSETQYF.

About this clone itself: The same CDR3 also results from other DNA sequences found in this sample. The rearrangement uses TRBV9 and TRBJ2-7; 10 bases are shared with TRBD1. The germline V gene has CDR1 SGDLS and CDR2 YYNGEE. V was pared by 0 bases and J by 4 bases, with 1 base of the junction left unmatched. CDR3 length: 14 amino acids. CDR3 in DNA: TGTGCCAGCAGCGTAGGACAGGGGGCTTACGAGCAGTACTTC. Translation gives CASSVGQGAYEQYF.

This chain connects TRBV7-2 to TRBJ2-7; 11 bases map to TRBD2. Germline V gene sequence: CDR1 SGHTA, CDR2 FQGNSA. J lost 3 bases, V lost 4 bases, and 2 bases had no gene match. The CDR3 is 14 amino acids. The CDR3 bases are TGTGCCAGCAGCTCTAGCGGGAGGATCTACGAGCAGTACTTC. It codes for CASSSSGRIYEQYF. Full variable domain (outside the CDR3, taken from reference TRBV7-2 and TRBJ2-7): GAGVSQSPSNKVTEKGKDVELRCDPISGHTALYWYRQSLGQGLEFLIYFQGNSAPDKSGLPSDRFSAERTGGSVSTLTIQRTQQEDSAVYLCASSSSGRIYEQYFGPGTRLTVT.

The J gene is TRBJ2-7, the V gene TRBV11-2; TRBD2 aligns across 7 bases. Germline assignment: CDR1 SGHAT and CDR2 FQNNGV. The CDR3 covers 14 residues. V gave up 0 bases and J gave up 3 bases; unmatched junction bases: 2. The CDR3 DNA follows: TGTGCCAGCAGCTTAGATCGCGGGAGCTACGAGCAGTACTTC. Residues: CASSLDRGSYEQYF.

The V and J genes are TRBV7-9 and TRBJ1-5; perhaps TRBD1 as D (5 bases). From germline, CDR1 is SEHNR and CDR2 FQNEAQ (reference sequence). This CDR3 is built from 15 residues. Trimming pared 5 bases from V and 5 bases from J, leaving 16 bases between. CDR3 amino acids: CASSPTVAGDQPQHF. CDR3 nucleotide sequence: TGTGCCAGCAGCCCGACAGTAGCGGGCGATCAGCCCCAGCATTTT.

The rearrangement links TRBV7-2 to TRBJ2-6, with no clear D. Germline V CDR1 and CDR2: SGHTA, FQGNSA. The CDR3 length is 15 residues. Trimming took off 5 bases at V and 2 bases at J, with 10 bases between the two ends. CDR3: CASSALVAGANVLTF. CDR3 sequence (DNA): TGTGCCAGCAGCGCCCTGGTGGCTGGGGCCAACGTCCTGACTTTC. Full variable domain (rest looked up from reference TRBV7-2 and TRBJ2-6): GAGVSQSPSNKVTEKGKDVELRCDPISGHTALYWYRQSLGQGLEFLIYFQGNSAPDKSGLPSDRFSAERTGGSVSTLTIQRTQQEDSAVYLCASSALVAGANVLTFGAGSRLTVL.

CDR3 amino acids: CASSYYEQYF. The DNA for the CDR3 is TGTGCCAGCAGTTACTACGAGCAGTACTTC. The J gene is TRBJ2-7, the V gene TRBV6-5; D gene unclear. Trimming cost V 1 base and J 5 bases, with 0 bases left between them. Germline CDR1 is MNHEY and CDR2 is SVGAGI. The CDR3 totals 10 residues.

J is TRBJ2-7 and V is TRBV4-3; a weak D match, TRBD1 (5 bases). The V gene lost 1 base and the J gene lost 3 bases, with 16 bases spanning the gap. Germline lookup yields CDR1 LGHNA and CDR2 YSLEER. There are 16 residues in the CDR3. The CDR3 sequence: CASSQGRSGPGYEQYF. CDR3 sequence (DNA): TGCGCCAGCAGCCAAGGAAGATCAGGGCCGGGCTACGAGCAGTACTTC.